Each of the 26 T cell receptor beta chains below was sequenced from the same sample in a study of T cells in localized non-small cell lung cancer. Here immunoSEQ multiplex PCR was the method, and the copy in TCRdb shows in-frame clones only, minus some. The sample gives 2,200 or so clones, roughly 22% of which show up once; about a fifth is in the top ten. The sample in question was lung tumor tissue, obtained before any cancer treatment. The source is a male donor aged 60 or over with stage II lung adenocarcinoma.

The chain combines TRBV19 with TRBJ1-3; no clear D gene. Germline V CDR1 and CDR2: LNHDA, SQIVND (reference sequence). Between the trimmed V and J ends, which lost 7 bases and 3 bases, there was a span of 7 bases. The CDR3 length is 12 residues. For the CDR3, the DNA is TGTGCCAGTATGGGGTTTGGAAACACCATATATTTT. Translated, it gives CASMGFGNTIYF.

By sample fraction, this clone is medium-sized. The chain combines TRBV6-8 with TRBJ1-1, with a weak D call TRBD1 (5 bases). V gave up 6 bases and J gave up 1 base, with 12 bases separating them. The CDR3 totals 14 residues. The V gene's germline CDR1 is MNHGY and CDR2 SAAAGT. In DNA, the CDR3 is TGTGCCAGCAGAGAAGGGGTTGGGAACACTGAAGCTTTCTTT. As protein: CASREGVGNTEAFF.

This clone ranks as medium-sized. CDR3 protein: CASSTTGANYGYTF. CDR3 in DNA: TGTGCCAGCAGCACAACAGGGGCTAACTATGGCTACACCTTC. The chain is built from TRBV11-3 and TRBJ1-2; 7 nucleotides match TRBD1. The CDR3 contains 14 residues. In germline, CDR1 is SGHNT, CDR2 YENEEA. Trimming cost V 5 bases and J 0 bases; bases outside gene matches: 3.

This clone was seen only once. V gene TRBV10-2 combines with J gene TRBJ1-2, with TRBD1 as a possible D gene (6 bases). Trimming cost V 7 bases and J 8 bases, with 14 bases left between them. Germline V gene sequence: CDR1 WSHSY, CDR2 SAAADI. The CDR3 loop spans 12 amino acids. The CDR3 sequence: CASTGGARGYTF. The DNA of the CDR3 is TGCGCCAGCACTGGGGGGGCGCGGGGCTACACCTTC.

In its sample, this clone was seen a few times. V and J are TRBV6-8 and TRBJ1-3; 9 bases align to TRBD1. Germline-derived CDR1 and CDR2 are MNHGY and SAAAGT. This CDR3 contains 15 residues. J lost 2 bases, V lost 5 bases, and 4 bases had no gene match. This CDR3 reads CASSPGTGTGNTIYF. CDR3 nucleotides: TGTGCCAGCAGTCCCGGGACAGGGACTGGAAACACCATATATTTT.

The chain combines TRBV19 with TRBJ2-3; D is undetermined. CDR1 is LNHDA, CDR2 SQIVND, per germline (reference sequence). The V gene lost 4 bases and the J gene lost 3 bases, with 11 bases spanning the gap. The CDR3 runs to 14 residues. The CDR3 bases are TGTGCCAGTAGTAGGAGCGTGAGGACAGATACGCAGTATTTT. Protein sequence: CASSRSVRTDTQYF.

This chain connects TRBV11-3 to TRBJ2-2; 7 positions match TRBD1. V was clipped by 5 bases and J by 6 bases; unmatched bases: 6. From germline, CDR1 is SGHNT and CDR2 YENEEA. The CDR3 extends over 14 amino acids. In DNA form, the CDR3 reads TGTGCCAGCAGCCCTTCGCAGGGGGCCGGGGAGCTGTTTTTT. Protein product: CASSPSQGAGELFF.

V and J are TRBV19 and TRBJ1-4; D ambiguous. Trimming took 4 bases from V and 10 from J, leaving 28 bases between them. Germline V lookup: CDR1 LNHDA, CDR2 SQIVND (reference sequence). This CDR3 has 18 amino acids. The CDR3 is CASSTSSAGRTGNLKLFF. CDR3 bases: TGTGCCAGTAGTACCTCTTCAGCGGGGAGGACGGGGAACCTAAAACTGTTTTTT.

This rearrangement joins TRBV18 to TRBJ2-7, with a tentative D call TRBD2 (6 bases). Trimming pared 3 bases from V and 5 bases from J, leaving 11 bases between. Germline values: CDR1 KGHSH, CDR2 LQKENI. This CDR3 spans 13 amino acids. CDR3 loop: CASSPGGGHEQYF. The CDR3 DNA reads TGTGCCAGCTCACCGGGGGGTGGTCACGAGCAGTACTTC.

This clone was counted a few times. The V call is TRBV6-8, the J call TRBJ2-7; D not certain. V lost 0 bases and J lost 6, with 6 bases in between. The germline V gene has CDR1 MNHGY and CDR2 SAAAGT. The CDR3 is 12 residues long. CDR3 region: CASSYSFGEQYF. DNA of the CDR3: TGTGCCAGCAGTTACTCTTTCGGCGAGCAGTACTTC.

This clone was found a few times. The chain recombines TRBV18 with TRBJ1-6, with D unclear. This CDR3 is 12 amino acids long. CDR1 KGHSH and CDR2 LQKENI come from the germline V gene. Deletions cut 2 bases from V and 9 bases from J, with 5 bases between. The CDR3 sequence: CASSPGPSPLHF. CDR3 bases: TGTGCCAGCTCACCAGGGCCTTCACCCCTCCACTTT.

By its share, this clone is medium-sized (0.01 to 0.1%). This chain uses TRBV11-3 with TRBJ2-3, with a tentative D call TRBD2 (6 bases). The CDR3 is 14 residues long. From germline, CDR1 is SGHNT and CDR2 YENEEA. Trimming took off 3 bases at V and 5 bases at J, with 12 bases between the two ends. Here the CDR3 reads CASSLSLRGDTQYF. CDR3 DNA sequence: TGTGCCAGCAGCTTGAGCCTGCGGGGAGATACGCAGTATTTT.

This chain joins TRBV6-7 and TRBJ2-5, with unresolved D. TRBV6-7 is annotated as an ORF whose role is uncertain. CDR3 length: 15 amino acids. Deletions cut 5 bases from V and 5 bases from J, with 18 bases between. CDR3 in amino acids: CASSESRYSRETQYF. In nucleotides, the CDR3 is TGTGCCAGCAGTGAAAGTCGCTACTCACGGGAGACCCAGTACTTC.

The CDR3 protein is CASSLTWGGTEEIYGYTF. As DNA, the CDR3 is TGTGCCAGCAGTCTTACGTGGGGGGGGACAGAAGAAATCTATGGCTACACCTTC. The chain employs TRBV28 and TRBJ1-2; TRBD1 aligns across 7 bases. J was trimmed by 4 bases and V by 5 bases; bases with no gene match: 19. There are 18 residues in the CDR3. The germline gives CDR1 MDHEN, CDR2 SYDVKM.

V is TRBV11-3 and J is TRBJ1-1; D is possibly TRBD1 (5 bases). The V gene lost 1 base and the J gene lost 3 bases, with 9 bases spanning the gap. Germline V lookup: CDR1 SGHNT, CDR2 YENEEA. The CDR3 runs to 14 residues. CDR3 sequence (DNA): TGTGCCAGCAGCTTAGGGGGCATGGACACTGAAGCTTTCTTT. Protein: CASSLGGMDTEAFF.

In nucleotides, the CDR3 is TGTGCCAGCAGCGTAGGAGCGGGGGAAAAACTGTTTTTT. Its translation: CASSVGAGEKLFF. The chain uses TRBV9 and TRBJ1-4, with D uncertain. V lost 0 bases and J lost 8, with 8 bases in between. The CDR3 length is 13 residues. Germline loops: CDR1 SGDLS, CDR2 YYNGEE.

The rearrangement joins TRBV6-8 to TRBJ1-5, with TRBD1 matching 7 bases. The germline CDR1 and CDR2 sequences are MNHGY and SAAAGT. V trimming: 4 bases; J trimming: 5 bases; junction bases outside the gene matches: 11. The length of the CDR3 is 16 residues. CDR3 DNA sequence: TGTGCCAGCAGTTCACTTCGACAGGGATCCCATCAGCCCCAGCATTTT. This sequence encodes CASSSLRQGSHQPQHF.

This clone is termed medium-sized. The chain is built from TRBV11-3 and TRBJ2-7, with 8 positions matching TRBD1. CDR3 length: 14 amino acids. V was clipped by 5 bases and J by 3 bases; unmatched bases: 6. CDR1 and CDR2 from the germline V gene are SGHNT and YENEEA. CDR3 DNA sequence: TGTGCCAGCAGCCAAGGACAGGGATTCTACGAGCAGTACTTC. Translating gives CASSQGQGFYEQYF.

The V and J genes are TRBV11-3 and TRBJ1-6; perhaps TRBD1 as D (5 bases). Trimming shortened V by 1 base and J by 3 bases, and 7 bases separated the two germline ends. Germline V CDR1 and CDR2: SGHNT, YENEEA. There are 15 residues in the CDR3. DNA for the CDR3: TGTGCCAGCAGCTTAGGGACAAACTATAATTCACCCCTCCACTTT. Amino acid sequence: CASSLGTNYNSPLHF.

This clone is medium-sized in the sample. The J gene is TRBJ2-3, the V gene TRBV9, with TRBD2 matching over 12 bases. CDR1 is SGDLS and CDR2 is YYNGEE in the germline V gene. The V and J ends lost 0 bases and 5 bases, in that order; junction bases with no gene match: 7. This CDR3 region has 17 residues. This CDR3 is CASSVAELAGGVDTQYF. Here the CDR3 DNA reads TGTGCCAGCAGCGTAGCGGAACTAGCGGGGGGAGTAGATACGCAGTATTTT.

The rearrangement joins TRBV6-8 to TRBJ2-1; 7 nucleotides agree with TRBD2. Per the germline V gene, CDR1 is MNHGY and CDR2 is SAAAGT. V lost 0 bases and J lost 7; bases outside the gene matches: 3. The CDR3 is 14 residues long. CDR3 sequence reads: CASSYSGGRNEQFF. CDR3 bases: TGTGCCAGCAGTTACTCGGGGGGGAGGAATGAGCAGTTCTTC.

This clone has a handful of counts. The V call is TRBV6-7, the J call TRBJ1-2; tentative D call: TRBD1 (6 bases). TRBV6-7 is an ORF; its function is uncertain. The germline V and J ends were trimmed by 9 bases and 9 bases, with 14 bases remaining between them. The CDR3 sequence is 11 residues long. CDR3 sequence: CASFGGFRYTF. CDR3 in DNA: TGTGCCAGTTTCGGGGGCTTTCGCTACACCTTC.

CDR3 nucleotides: TGTGCCAGTAGTCGGGGACTGGCAGATACGCAGTATTTT. Its translation: CASSRGLADTQYF. The genes are TRBV19 and TRBJ2-3, with D tentatively TRBD2 (6 bases). Germline V gene data show CDR1 as LNHDA and CDR2 as SQIVND (reference sequence). The CDR3 totals 13 residues. V lost 5 bases to trimming and J lost 4 bases, with 10 bases between them.

V is TRBV10-2 and J is TRBJ2-1; TRBD2 agrees at 10 bases. V was pared by 3 bases and J by 6 bases, with 17 bases of the junction left unmatched. Germline V lookup: CDR1 WSHSY, CDR2 SAAADI. The CDR3 totals 19 residues. As DNA, the CDR3 is TGCGCCAGCAGTGATTGGTCTAGCGGGGGCCGTGCCATTTTCAATGAGCAGTTCTTC. As protein: CASSDWSSGGRAIFNEQFF.

This clone is medium-sized. This chain connects TRBV11-3 to TRBJ1-1; 8 bases match TRBD1. Germline CDR1 reads SGHNT; CDR2 reads YENEEA. V shed 0 bases and J 3 bases; nucleotides not matched to a gene: 0. The CDR3 contains 14 residues. CDR3 sequence (DNA): TGTGCCAGCAGCTTAGAACAGGGGGACACTGAAGCTTTCTTT. Amino acid sequence: CASSLEQGDTEAFF.

This chain links TRBV14 with TRBJ2-1; 9 bases are a match to TRBD2. The germline gives CDR1 SGHDN, CDR2 FVKESK. Trimming cost V 4 bases and J 6 bases; bases outside gene matches: 4. This CDR3 contains 14 residues. The CDR3: CASSLLAGTNEQFF. DNA of the CDR3: TGTGCCAGCAGCCTCCTAGCGGGGACCAATGAGCAGTTCTTC.